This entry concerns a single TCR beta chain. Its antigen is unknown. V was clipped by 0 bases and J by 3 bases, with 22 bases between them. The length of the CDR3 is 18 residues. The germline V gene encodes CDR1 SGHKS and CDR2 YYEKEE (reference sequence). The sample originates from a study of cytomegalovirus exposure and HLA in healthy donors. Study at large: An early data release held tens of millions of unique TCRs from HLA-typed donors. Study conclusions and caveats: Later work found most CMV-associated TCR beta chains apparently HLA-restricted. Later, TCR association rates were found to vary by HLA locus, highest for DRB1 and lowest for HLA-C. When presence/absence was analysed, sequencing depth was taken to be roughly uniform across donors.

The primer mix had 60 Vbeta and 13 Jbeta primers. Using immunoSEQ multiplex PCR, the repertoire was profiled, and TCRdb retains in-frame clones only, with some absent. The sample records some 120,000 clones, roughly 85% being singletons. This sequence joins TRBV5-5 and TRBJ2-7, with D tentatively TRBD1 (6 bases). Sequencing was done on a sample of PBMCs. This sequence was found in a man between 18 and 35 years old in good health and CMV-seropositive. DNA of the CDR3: TGTGCCAGCAGCTTGGCTTCACCTTGGCCAGGGGAGCTCTACGAGCAGTACTTC. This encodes CASSLASPWPGELYEQYF.